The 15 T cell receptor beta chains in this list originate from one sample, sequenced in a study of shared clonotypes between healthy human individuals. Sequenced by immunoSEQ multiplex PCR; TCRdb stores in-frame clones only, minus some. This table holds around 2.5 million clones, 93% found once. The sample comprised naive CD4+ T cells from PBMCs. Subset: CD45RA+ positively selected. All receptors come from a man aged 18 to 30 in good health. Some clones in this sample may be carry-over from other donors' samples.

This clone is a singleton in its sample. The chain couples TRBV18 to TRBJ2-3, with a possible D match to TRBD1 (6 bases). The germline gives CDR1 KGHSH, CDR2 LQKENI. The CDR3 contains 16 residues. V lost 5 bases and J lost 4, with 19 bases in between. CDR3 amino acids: CASSLQGATVADTQYF. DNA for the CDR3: TGTGCCAGCTCATTACAGGGTGCCACGGTGGCAGATACGCAGTATTTT.

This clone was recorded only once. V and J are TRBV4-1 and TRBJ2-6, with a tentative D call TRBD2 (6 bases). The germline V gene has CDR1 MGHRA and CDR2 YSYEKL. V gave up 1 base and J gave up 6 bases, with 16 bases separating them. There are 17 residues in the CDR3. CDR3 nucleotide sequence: TGCGCCAGCAGCCAAGGAGGGTCAACTAGCCCGGCCAACGTCCTGACTTTC. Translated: CASSQGGSTSPANVLTF.

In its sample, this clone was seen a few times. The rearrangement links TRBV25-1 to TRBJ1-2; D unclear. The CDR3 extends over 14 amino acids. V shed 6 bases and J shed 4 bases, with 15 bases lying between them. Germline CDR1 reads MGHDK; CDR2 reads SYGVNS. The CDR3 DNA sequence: TGTGCCAGCAGCCCATCCATTGTCACCTATGGCTACACCTTC. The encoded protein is CASSPSIVTYGYTF.

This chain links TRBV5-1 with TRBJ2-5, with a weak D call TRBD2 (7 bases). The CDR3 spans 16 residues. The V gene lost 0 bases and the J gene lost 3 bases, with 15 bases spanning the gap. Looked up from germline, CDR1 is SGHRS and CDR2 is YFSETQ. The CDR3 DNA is TGCGCCAGCAGCTTGGACTTAGGGGGAGGGGAAGAGACCCAGTACTTC. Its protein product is CASSLDLGGGEETQYF.

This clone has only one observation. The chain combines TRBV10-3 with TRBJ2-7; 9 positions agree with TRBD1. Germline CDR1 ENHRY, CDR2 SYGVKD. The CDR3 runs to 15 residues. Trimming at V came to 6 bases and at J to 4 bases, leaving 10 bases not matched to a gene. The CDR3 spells CAIRGSVGQGYEQYF. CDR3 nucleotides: TGTGCCATCAGGGGATCCGTAGGACAGGGGTACGAGCAGTACTTC.

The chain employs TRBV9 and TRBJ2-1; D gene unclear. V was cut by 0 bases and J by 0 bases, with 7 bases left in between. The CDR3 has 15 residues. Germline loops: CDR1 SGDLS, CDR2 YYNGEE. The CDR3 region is CASSVVVGSYNEQFF. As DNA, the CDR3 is TGTGCCAGCAGCGTAGTAGTAGGCTCCTACAATGAGCAGTTCTTC.

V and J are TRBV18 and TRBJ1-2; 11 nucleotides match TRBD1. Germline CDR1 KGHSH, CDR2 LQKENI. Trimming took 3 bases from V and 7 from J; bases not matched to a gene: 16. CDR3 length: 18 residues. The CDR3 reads CASSPQRGQGARVGGYTF. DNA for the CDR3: TGTGCCAGCTCACCCCAACGTGGACAGGGGGCGCGAGTGGGTGGCTACACCTTC. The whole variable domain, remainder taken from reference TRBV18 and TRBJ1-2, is NAGVMQNPRHLVRRRGQEARLRCSPMKGHSHVYWYRQLPEEGLKFMVYLQKENIIDESGMPKERFSAEFPKEGPSILRIQQVVRGDSAAYFCASSPQRGQGARVGGYTFGSGTRLTVV.

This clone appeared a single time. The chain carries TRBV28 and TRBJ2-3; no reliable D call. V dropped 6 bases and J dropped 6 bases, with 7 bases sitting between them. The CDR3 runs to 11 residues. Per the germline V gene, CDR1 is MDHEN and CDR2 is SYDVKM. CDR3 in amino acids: CASSRSDTQYF. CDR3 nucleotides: TGTGCCAGCAGCCGAAGCGATACGCAGTATTTT.

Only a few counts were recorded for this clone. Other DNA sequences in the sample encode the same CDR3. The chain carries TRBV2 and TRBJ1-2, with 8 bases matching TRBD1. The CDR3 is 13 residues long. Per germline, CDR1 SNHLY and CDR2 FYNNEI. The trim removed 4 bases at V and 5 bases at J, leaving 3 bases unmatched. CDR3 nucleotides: TGTGCCAGCAGTGCCACAGGGGGTTATGGCTACACCTTC. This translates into CASSATGGYGYTF.

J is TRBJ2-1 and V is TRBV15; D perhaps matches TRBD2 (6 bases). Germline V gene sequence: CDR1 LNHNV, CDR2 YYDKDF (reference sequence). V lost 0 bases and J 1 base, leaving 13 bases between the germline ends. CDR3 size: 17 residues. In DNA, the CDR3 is TGTGCCACCAGCAGAGATCACGCGGGAACGTCCTACAATGAGCAGTTCTTC. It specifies CATSRDHAGTSYNEQFF. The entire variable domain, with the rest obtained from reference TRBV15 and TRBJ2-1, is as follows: DAMVIQNPRYQVTQFGKPVTLSCSQTLNHNVMYWYQQKSSQAPKLLFHYYDKDFNNEADTPDNFQSRRPNTSFCFLDIRSPGLGDTAMYLCATSRDHAGTSYNEQFFGPGTRLTVL.

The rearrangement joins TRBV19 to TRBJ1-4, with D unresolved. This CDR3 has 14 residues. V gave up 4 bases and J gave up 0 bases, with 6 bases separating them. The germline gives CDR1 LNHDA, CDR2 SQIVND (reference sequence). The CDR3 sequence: CASSRSATNEKLFF. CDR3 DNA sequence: TGTGCCAGTAGTAGATCTGCAACTAATGAAAAACTGTTTTTT. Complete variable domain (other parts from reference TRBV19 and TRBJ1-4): DGGITQSPKYLFRKEGQNVTLSCEQNLNHDAMYWYRQDPGQGLRLIYYSQIVNDFQKGDIAEGYSVSREKKESFPLTVTSAQKNPTAFYLCASSRSATNEKLFFGSGTQLSVL.

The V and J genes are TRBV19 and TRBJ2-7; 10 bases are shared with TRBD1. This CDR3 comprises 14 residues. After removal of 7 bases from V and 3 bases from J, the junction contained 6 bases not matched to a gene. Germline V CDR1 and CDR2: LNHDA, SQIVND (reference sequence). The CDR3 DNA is TGTGCCAGTACGAACCGGGACAGGGGCTACGAGCAGTACTTC. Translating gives CASTNRDRGYEQYF.

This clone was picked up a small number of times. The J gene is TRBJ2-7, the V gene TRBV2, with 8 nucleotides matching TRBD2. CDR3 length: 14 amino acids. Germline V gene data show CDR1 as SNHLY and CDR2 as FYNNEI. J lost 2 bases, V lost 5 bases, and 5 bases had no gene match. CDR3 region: CASSKTSVTYEQYF. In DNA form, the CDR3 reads TGTGCCAGCAGTAAGACTAGCGTGACCTACGAGCAGTACTTC.

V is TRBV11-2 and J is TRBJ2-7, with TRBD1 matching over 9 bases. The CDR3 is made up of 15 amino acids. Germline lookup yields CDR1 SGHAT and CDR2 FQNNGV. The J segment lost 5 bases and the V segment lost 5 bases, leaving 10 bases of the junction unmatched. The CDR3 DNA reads TGTGCCAGCAGCCAGGACAGGGGACAGGTCCACGAGCAGTACTTC. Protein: CASSQDRGQVHEQYF.

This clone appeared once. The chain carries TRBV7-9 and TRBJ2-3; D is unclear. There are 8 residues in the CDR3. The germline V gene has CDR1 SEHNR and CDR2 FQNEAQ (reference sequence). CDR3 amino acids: CMADTQYF. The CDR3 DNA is TGTATGGCAGATACGCAGTATTTT.